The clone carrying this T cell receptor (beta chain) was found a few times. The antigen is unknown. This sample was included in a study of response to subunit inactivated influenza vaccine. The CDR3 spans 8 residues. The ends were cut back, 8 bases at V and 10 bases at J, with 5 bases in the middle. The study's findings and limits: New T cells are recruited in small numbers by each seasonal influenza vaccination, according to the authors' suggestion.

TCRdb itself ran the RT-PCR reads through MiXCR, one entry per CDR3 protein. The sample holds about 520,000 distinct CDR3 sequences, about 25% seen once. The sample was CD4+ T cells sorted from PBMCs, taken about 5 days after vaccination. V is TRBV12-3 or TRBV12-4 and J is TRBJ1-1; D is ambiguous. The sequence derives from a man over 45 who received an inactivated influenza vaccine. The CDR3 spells CASSRAFF. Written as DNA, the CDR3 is TGTGCCAGCTCCAGAGCTTTCTTT.